The source of this TCR beta chain is a study of shared clonotypes between healthy human individuals. This CDR3 is built from 17 residues. The V gene's germline CDR1 is SGHAT and CDR2 FQNNGV. Trimming took 4 bases from V and 3 from J, leaving 18 bases between them. Some clones are missing from TCRdb's copy, which holds only in-frame ones; the method was immunoSEQ multiplex PCR. The sample includes fewer than 200,000 clones, 66% of them seen just once. The chain uses TRBV11-2 and TRBJ2-2; the D gene is possibly TRBD2 (6 bases). This TCR was sampled from a man under 40 in good health. Material for sequencing was memory CD4+ T cells sorted from blood. Sample subset: CD45RA-negative fraction. The CDR3 is CASSSLGGRMYTGELFF. For the CDR3, the DNA is TGTGCCAGCAGCTCCCTCGGGGGTCGAATGTACACCGGGGAGCTGTTTTTT.